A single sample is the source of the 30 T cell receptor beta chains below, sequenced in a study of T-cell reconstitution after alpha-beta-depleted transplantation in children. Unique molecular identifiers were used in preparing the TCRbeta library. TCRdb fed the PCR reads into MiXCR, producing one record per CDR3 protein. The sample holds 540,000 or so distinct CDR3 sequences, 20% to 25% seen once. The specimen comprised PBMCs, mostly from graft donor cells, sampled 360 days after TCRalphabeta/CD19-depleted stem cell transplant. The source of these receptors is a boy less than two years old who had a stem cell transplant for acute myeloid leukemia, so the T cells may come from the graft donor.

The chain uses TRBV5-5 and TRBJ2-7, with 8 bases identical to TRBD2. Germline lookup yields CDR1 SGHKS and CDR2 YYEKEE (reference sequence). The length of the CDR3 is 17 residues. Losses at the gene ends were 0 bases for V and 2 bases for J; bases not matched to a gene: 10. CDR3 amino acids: CASSLAHSGDNPYEQYV. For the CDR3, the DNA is TGTGCCAGCAGCTTGGCCCATAGCGGGGACAACCCCTACGAGCAGTACGTC.

The CDR3 region is CATRQGVDYGYTF. The CDR3 bases are TGTGCCACCAGACAGGGGGTGGACTATGGCTACACCTTC. The rearrangement uses TRBV6-1 and TRBJ1-2; 9 bases map to TRBD1. Germline values: CDR1 MNHNS, CDR2 SASEGT. The CDR3 spans 13 residues. Unmatched junction bases numbered 6, after V lost 10 bases and J lost 3 bases.

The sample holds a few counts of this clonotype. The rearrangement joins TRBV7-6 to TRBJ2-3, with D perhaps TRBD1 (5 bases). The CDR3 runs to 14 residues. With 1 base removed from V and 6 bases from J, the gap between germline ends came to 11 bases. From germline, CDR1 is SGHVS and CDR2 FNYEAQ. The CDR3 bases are TGTGCCAGCAGCTTAGTACAGGATGCGGATACGCAGTATTTT. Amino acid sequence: CASSLVQDADTQYF.

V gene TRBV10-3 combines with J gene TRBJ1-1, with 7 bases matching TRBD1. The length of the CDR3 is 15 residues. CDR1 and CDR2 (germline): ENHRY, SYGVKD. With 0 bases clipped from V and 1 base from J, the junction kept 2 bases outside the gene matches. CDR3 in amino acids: CAISESTGENTEAFF. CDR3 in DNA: TGTGCCATCAGTGAGTCAACAGGGGAGAACACTGAAGCTTTCTTT.

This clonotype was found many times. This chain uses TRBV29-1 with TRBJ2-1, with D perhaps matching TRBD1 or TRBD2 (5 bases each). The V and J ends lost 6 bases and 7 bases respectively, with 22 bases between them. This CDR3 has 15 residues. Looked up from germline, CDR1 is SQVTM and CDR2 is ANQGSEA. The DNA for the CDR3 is TGCAGCGTCGCCCCCTCAGACTTGGGGGAAAATGAGCAGTTCTTC. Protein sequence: CSVAPSDLGENEQFF.

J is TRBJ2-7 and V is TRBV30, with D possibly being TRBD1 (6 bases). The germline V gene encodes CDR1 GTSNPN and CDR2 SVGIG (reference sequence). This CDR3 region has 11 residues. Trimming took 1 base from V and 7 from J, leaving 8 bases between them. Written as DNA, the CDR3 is TGTGCCTGGAGTGGCCAGGGGGAGCAGTACTTC. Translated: CAWSGQGEQYF.

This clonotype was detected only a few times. The chain's CDR3 is CASRGERVRTDTQYF. In nucleotides, the CDR3 is TGTGCCAGCAGGGGGGAGAGAGTCCGCACAGATACGCAGTATTTT. The rearrangement links TRBV2 to TRBJ2-3; either TRBD1 or TRBD2 may supply D (5 bases each). Germline V gives CDR1 SNHLY, CDR2 FYNNEI. The germline V and J ends were trimmed by 6 bases and 1 base, with 14 bases remaining between them. The CDR3 runs 15 residues. The variable domain in full, with the rest retrieved from reference TRBV2 and TRBJ2-3, is EPEVTQTPSHQVTQMGQEVILRCVPISNHLYFYWYRQILGQKVEFLVSFYNNEISEKSEIFDDQFSVERPDGSNFTLKIRSTKLEDSAMYFCASRGERVRTDTQYFGPGTRLTVL.

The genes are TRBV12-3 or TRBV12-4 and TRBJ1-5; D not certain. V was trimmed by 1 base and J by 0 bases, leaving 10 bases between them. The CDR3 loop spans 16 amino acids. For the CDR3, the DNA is TGTGCCAGCAGTTTAGGTGGGCAGTATAGCAATCAGCCCCAGCATTTT. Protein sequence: CASSLGGQYSNQPQHF.

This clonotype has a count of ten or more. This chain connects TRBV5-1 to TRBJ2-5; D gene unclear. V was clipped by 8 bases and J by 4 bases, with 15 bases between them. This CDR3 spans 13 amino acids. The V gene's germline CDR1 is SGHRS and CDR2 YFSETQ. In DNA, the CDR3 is TGCGCCAGTACCGACCTGACCCGAGAGACCCAGTACTTC. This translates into CASTDLTRETQYF.

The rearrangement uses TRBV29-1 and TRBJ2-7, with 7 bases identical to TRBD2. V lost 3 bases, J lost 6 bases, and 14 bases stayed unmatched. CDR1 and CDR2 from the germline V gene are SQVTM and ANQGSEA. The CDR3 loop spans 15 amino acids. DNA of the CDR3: TGCAGCGTTGAGCGGGTTTGGCGGGGGTTGGGCGAGCAGTACGTC. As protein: CSVERVWRGLGEQYV.

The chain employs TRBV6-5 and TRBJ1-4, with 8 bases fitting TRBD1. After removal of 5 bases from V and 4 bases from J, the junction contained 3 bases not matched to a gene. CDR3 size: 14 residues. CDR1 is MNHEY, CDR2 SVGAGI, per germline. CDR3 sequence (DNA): TGTGCCAGCAGTCACACAGGGGGTAATGAAAAACTGTTTTTT. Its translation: CASSHTGGNEKLFF.

The CDR3 DNA follows: TGTGCCAGCAGTTACGGAGCGGGGGGGGACACAGATACGCAGTATTTT. It yields the protein CASSYGAGGDTDTQYF. The chain carries TRBV6-2 or TRBV6-3 and TRBJ2-3, with TRBD2 identical over 10 bases. Germline lookup yields CDR1 MNHEY and CDR2 SVGEGT. V lost 2 bases to trimming and J lost 2 bases; unmatched junction nucleotides: 4. The CDR3 contains 16 residues.

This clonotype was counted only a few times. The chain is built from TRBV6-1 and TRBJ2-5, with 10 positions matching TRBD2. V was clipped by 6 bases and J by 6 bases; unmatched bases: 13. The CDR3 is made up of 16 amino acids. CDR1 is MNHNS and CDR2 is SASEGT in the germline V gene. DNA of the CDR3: TGTGCCAGCAGACGTACTAGCGGGACCCTTCAAAAGACCCAGTACTTC. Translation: CASRRTSGTLQKTQYF.

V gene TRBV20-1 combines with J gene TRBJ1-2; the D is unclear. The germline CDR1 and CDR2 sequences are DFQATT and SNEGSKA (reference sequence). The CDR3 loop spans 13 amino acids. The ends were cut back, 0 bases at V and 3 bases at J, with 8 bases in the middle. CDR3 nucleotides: TGCAGTGCTAGAGACGAGGGAGACTATGGCTACACCTTC. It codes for CSARDEGDYGYTF.

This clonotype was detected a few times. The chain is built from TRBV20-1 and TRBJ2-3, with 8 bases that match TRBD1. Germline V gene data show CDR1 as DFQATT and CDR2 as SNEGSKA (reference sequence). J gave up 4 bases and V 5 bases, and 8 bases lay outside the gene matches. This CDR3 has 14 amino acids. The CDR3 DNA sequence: TGCAGTGCTCACGGACAGGGCAACGCAGATACGCAGTATTTT. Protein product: CSAHGQGNADTQYF.

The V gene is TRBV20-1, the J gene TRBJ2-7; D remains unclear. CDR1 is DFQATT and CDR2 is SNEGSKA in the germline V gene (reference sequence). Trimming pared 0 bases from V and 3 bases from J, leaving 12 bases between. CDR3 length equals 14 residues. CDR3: CSARDARNHYEQYV. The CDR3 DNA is TGCAGTGCTAGAGATGCCCGAAACCACTACGAGCAGTACGTC.

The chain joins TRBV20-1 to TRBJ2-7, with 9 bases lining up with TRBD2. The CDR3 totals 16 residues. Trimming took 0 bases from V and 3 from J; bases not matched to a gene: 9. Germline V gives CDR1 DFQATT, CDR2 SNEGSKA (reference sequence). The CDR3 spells CSARDTGLAADYEQYV. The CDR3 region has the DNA TGCAGTGCTAGAGATACGGGACTAGCCGCAGACTACGAGCAGTACGTC.

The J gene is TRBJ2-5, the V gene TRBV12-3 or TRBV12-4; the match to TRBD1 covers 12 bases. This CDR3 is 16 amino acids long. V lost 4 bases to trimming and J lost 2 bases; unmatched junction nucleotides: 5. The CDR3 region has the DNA TGTGCCAGCAGTTCCCGGGACAGGGGGCAACAAGAGACCCAGTACTTC. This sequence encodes CASSSRDRGQQETQYF.

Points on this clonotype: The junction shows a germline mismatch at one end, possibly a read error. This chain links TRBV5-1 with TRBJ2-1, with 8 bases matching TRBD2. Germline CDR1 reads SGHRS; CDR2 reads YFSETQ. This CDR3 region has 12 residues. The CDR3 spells CASSQDVGGVLF. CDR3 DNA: TGCGCCAGCAGCCAGGATGTCGGGGGGGTGCTCTTC.

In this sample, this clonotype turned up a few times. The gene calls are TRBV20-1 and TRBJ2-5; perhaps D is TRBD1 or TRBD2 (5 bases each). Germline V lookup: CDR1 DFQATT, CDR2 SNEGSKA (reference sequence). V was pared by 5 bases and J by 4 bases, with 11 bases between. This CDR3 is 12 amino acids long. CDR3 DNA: TGCAGTGCTCATAGGGACCGAGAGACCCAGTACTTC. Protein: CSAHRDRETQYF.

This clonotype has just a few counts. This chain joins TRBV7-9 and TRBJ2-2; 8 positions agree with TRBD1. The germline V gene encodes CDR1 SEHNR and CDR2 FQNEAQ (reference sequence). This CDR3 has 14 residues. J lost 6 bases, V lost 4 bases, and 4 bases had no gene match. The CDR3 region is CASSWTGSAGELFF. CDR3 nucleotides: TGTGCCAGCAGCTGGACAGGGAGTGCCGGGGAGCTGTTTTTT.

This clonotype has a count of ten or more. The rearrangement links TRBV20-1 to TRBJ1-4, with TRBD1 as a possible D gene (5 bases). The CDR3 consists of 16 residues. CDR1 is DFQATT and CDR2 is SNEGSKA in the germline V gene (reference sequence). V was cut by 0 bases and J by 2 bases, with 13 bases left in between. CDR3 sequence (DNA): TGCAGTGCTAGAGATGGGGTGACAGCTACTAATGAAAAACTGTTTTTT. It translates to CSARDGVTATNEKLFF.

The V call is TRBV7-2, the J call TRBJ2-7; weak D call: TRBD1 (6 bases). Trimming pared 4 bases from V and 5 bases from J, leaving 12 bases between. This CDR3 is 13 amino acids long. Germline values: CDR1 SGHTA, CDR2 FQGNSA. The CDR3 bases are TGTGCCAGCAGCTCTACAGGGAACCACGAGCAGTACTTC. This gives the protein CASSSTGNHEQYF.

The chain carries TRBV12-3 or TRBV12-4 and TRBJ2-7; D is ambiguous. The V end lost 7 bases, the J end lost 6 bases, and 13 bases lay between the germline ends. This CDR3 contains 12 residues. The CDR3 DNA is TGTGCCAGCACCTCAGCCCCAGGCGAGCAGTACTTC. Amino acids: CASTSAPGEQYF.

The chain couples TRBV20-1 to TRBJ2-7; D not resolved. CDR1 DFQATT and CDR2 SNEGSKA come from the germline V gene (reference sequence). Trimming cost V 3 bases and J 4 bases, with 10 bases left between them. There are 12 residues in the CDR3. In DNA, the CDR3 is TGCAGTGCTAGTTCTCGGGCGTACGAGCAGTACTTC. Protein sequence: CSASSRAYEQYF.

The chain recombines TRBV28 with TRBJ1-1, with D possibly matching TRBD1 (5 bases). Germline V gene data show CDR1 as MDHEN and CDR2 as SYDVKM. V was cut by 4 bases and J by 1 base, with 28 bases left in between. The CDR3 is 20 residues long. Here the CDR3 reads CASSSPLGRKGPPPNTEAFF. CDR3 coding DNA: TGTGCCAGCAGTTCCCCCCTGGGACGGAAAGGGCCTCCTCCGAACACTGAAGCTTTCTTT.

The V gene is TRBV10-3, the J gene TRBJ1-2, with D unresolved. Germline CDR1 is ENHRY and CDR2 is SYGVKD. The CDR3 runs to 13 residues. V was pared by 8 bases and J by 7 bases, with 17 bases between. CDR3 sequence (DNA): TGTGCCATCGGGCAGGAGCCGACCTTTGGCTACACCTTC. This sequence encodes CAIGQEPTFGYTF.

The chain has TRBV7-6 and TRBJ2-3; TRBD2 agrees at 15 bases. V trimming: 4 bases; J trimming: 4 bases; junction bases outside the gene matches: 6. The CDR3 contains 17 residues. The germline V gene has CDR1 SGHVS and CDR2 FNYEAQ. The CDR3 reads CASSSRTSGGDADTQYF. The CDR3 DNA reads TGTGCCAGCAGCTCTCGGACTAGCGGGGGGGACGCAGATACGCAGTATTTT.

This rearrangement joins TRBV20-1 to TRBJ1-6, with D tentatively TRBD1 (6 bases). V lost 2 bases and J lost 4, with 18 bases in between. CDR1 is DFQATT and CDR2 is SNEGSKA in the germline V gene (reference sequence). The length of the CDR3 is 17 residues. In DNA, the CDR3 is TGCAGTGCTAGATTACAGGGTAGGAGTAGGTATAATTCACCCCTCCACTTT. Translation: CSARLQGRSRYNSPLHF.

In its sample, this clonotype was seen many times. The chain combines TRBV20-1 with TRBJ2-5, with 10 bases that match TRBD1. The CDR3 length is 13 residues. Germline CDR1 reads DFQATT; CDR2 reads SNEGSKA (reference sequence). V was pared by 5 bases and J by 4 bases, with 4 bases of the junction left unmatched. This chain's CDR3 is CSAAGTGVETQYF. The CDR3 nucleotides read TGCAGTGCTGCCGGGACAGGGGTAGAGACCCAGTACTTC.